The 16 T cell receptor beta chains given below trace back to one sample, sequenced in a study of blood T cells in healthy people across ages. The use of a sample-barcoded 5' primer and a J-beta primer mix characterized a second PCR of about 7 to 12 cycles. TCRdb analysed the 5' RACE reads with MiXCR anew, one entry per CDR3 protein. Among roughly 560,000 distinct CDR3 sequences, 20% to 30% were seen once, and the ten largest hold 7.5% to 9%. The sample also formed part of further work on T cells of mothers and their children.

Source material: blood. These receptors were taken from a boy aged 5-17 years in good health.

The chain couples TRBV13 to TRBJ2-1; D remains unclear. This CDR3 contains 12 residues. Germline V CDR1 and CDR2: PRHDT, FYEKMQ (reference sequence). Trimming removed 4 bases from V and 6 bases from J, with 7 bases in between. This chain's CDR3 is CASSSFGNEQFF. The CDR3 nucleotides read TGTGCCAGCAGCTCTTTCGGCAATGAGCAGTTCTTC.

The chain uses TRBV4-3 and TRBJ2-4, with 7 bases that match TRBD2. This CDR3 region has 16 residues. V lost 1 base to trimming and J lost 0 bases; unmatched junction nucleotides: 3. Germline assignment: CDR1 LGHNA and CDR2 YSLEER. The CDR3 region is CASSQAIAGAKNIQYF. CDR3 coding DNA: TGCGCCAGCAGCCAAGCTATAGCGGGAGCCAAAAACATTCAGTACTTC.

In this sample, this clonotype turned up a few times. The V and J genes are TRBV7-2 and TRBJ1-2; D remains ambiguous. The CDR3 has 11 amino acids. Germline V lookup: CDR1 SGHTA, CDR2 FQGNSA. Trimming left V 2 bases short and J 3 bases short, with 1 base between. The CDR3 is CASSLHYGYTF. In DNA, the CDR3 is TGTGCCAGCAGCTTACACTATGGCTACACCTTC.

The rearrangement uses TRBV5-1 and TRBJ2-7; 9 bases are a match to TRBD2. The J call may not be correct, given that the DNA end is closer to TRBJ2-1. Germline V gives CDR1 SGHRS, CDR2 YFSETQ. The CDR3 loop spans 18 amino acids. Here the CDR3 reads CASSSYLAGPTPGDEQFF. The DNA for the CDR3 is TGCGCCAGCAGCTCCTACCTAGCGGGACCAACTCCCGGGGATGAGCAGTTCTTC.

The table lists this clonotype with a few counts. Relative to the germline gene, one junction end is altered; a read error may explain this. The genes are TRBV5-1 and TRBJ2-5; D is unclear. Germline V gene data show CDR1 as SGHRS and CDR2 as YFSETQ. This CDR3 has 14 amino acids. The DNA of the CDR3 is TGCGCCAGCAGCTTGGCGCGAAGGGCGGAGACCCCGTACTTC. Its protein product is CASSLARRAETPYF.

This rearrangement joins TRBV6-2 or TRBV6-3 to TRBJ1-2; no reliable D call. Germline V gene sequence: CDR1 MNHEY, CDR2 SVGEGT. Trimming pared 4 bases from V and 0 bases from J, leaving 12 bases between. The CDR3 consists of 15 residues. CDR3: CASSFGPLANYGYTF. Here the CDR3 DNA reads TGTGCCAGCAGTTTCGGCCCACTAGCTAACTATGGCTACACCTTC.

This clonotype was found many times. The CDR3 loop is CATSTGLEYQETQYF. The CDR3 coding sequence is TGTGCCACCAGCACGGGACTAGAGTACCAAGAGACCCAGTACTTC. This chain joins TRBV15 and TRBJ2-5, with TRBD2 matching over 8 bases. Germline V CDR1 and CDR2: LNHNV, YYDKDF (reference sequence). The junction had 4 bases not matched to a gene; V was cut back by 4 bases and J by 0 bases. CDR3 length: 15 amino acids. The full variable domain, with the rest looked up from reference TRBV15 and TRBJ2-5, is DAMVIQNPRYQVTQFGKPVTLSCSQTLNHNVMYWYQQKSSQAPKLLFHYYDKDFNNEADTPDNFQSRRPNTSFCFLDIRSPGLGDTAMYLCATSTGLEYQETQYFGPGTRLLVL.

This chain connects TRBV24-1 to TRBJ2-2, with D unresolved. The CDR3 sequence is 11 residues long. Germline CDR1 reads KGHDR; CDR2 reads SFDVKD. The V gene lost 7 bases and the J gene lost 3 bases, with 2 bases spanning the gap. CDR3 sequence: CATRDTGELFF. The CDR3 bases are TGTGCCACCAGGGACACCGGGGAGCTGTTTTTT.

The rearrangement uses TRBV24-1 and TRBJ2-5; 13 bases match TRBD2. The DNA end favors TRBJ2-1, so the J call may be wrong. The CDR3 is made up of 19 amino acids. Germline V gene data show CDR1 as KGHDR and CDR2 as SFDVKD. The CDR3 DNA reads as TGTGCCACCAGTGAACGCAACAGGGAAACTAGCGGGAGGGCCAATGAGCAGTTCTTC. Encoded protein: CATSERNRETSGRANEQFF.

CDR3 sequence: CSVKVHYEQYF. CDR3 coding DNA: TGCAGCGTAAAGGTCCACTACGAGCAGTACTTC. V is TRBV29-1 and J is TRBJ2-1; D is ambiguous. With the DNA end fitting TRBJ2-7 better, the J assignment may be wrong. Germline V gene data show CDR1 as SQVTM and CDR2 as ANQGSEA. The CDR3 loop spans 11 amino acids.

This clonotype has a handful of counts. The gene calls are TRBV6-2 or TRBV6-3 and TRBJ2-5, with 12 bases that match TRBD2. Germline CDR1 and CDR2: MNHEY and SVGEGT. This CDR3 is 15 amino acids long. V was clipped by 6 bases and J by 7 bases; unmatched bases: 9. The CDR3 region is CASSPGLAGSGTQYF. CDR3 DNA: TGTGCCAGCAGCCCCGGACTAGCGGGGTCGGGGACCCAGTACTTC.

This clonotype has more than one count but fewer than ten. V and J are TRBV12-3 or TRBV12-4 and TRBJ2-5; TRBD1 matches 8 bases. V was pared by 3 bases and J by 5 bases, with 11 bases of the junction left unmatched. The CDR3 is 16 amino acids. The CDR3 reads CASSFLSGTGDETQYF. The DNA for the CDR3 is TGTGCCAGCAGTTTTCTGTCCGGGACAGGCGATGAGACCCAGTACTTC.

This clonotype has a count of ten or more. The rearrangement links TRBV10-3 to TRBJ2-5; D unresolved. Germline V gene sequence: CDR1 ENHRY, CDR2 SYGVKD. V was cut by 4 bases and J by 7 bases, with 13 bases left in between. This CDR3 comprises 13 residues. CDR3 sequence: CAISGEILGTQYF. The CDR3 region has the DNA TGTGCCATCAGTGGTGAGATCCTTGGGACCCAGTACTTC.

This chain uses TRBV5-8 with TRBJ1-2; perhaps TRBD1 as D (6 bases). CDR1 SGHTS and CDR2 YDEGEE come from the germline V gene. V lost 1 base and J 8 bases, leaving 21 bases between the germline ends. The CDR3 has 16 amino acids. CDR3 DNA sequence: TGTGCCAGCAGCTTGTTCGGCGGGACACCTCAACCGGGCTACACCTTC. It codes for CASSLFGGTPQPGYTF.

This chain links TRBV20-1 with TRBJ2-1; D gene ambiguous. The ends were cut back, 3 bases at V and 12 bases at J, with 9 bases in the middle. The CDR3 has 10 amino acids. Germline V CDR1 and CDR2: DFQATT, SNEGSKA (reference sequence). The DNA for the CDR3 is TGCAGTGCTAGTGAGCGAGGGCAGTTCTTC. Its translation: CSASERGQFF.

This clonotype occurred a few times. V is TRBV28 and J is TRBJ1-1; D perhaps matches TRBD1 (6 bases). V was trimmed by 6 bases and J by 7 bases, leaving 15 bases between them. From germline, CDR1 is MDHEN and CDR2 SYDVKM. The length of the CDR3 is 13 residues. The CDR3 coding sequence is TGTGCCAGCAGGCGTACAGGGATCGATGAAGCTTTCTTT. Translating it yields CASRRTGIDEAFF.